This TCR beta chain was sequenced for a study of blood T cell repertoires in COVID-19. Background on the study: Acute-phase and convalescent COVID-19 samples originated in the United States, Italy and Spain.

The CDR3 runs to 15 residues. V lost 0 bases, J lost 9 bases, and 13 bases lay in between. Germline V gives CDR1 SGHRS, CDR2 YFSETQ. Original methodology: Scientists estimated how many nucleated cells there were by amplifying reference gene primers. The repertoire was sequenced with immunoSEQ multiplex PCR; TCRdb's copy has only in-frame clones and lacks some. The V and J calls and clone size were taken over from that table, and D and trimming were inferred from the DNA. The sample includes about 98,000 clones, approximately 86% of them seen just once. Sequencing input: peripheral blood. The V gene is TRBV5-1, the J gene TRBJ1-6, with D unresolved. This clonotype originated in a woman aged 50 to 60 with COVID-19, enrolled during active disease. For the CDR3, the DNA is TGCGCCAGCAGCTTGGCGGGCCCTCGGGGTTCACCCCTCCACTTT. Translated: CASSLAGPRGSPLHF.